The 11 T cell receptor beta chains below come from one sample, sequenced in a study of T cell responses to AZD1222 COVID-19 vaccine (dated by TCRdb to the early 2020s). What the time point label conveys for this sample: baseline before first vaccination. To prepare the library, the immunoSEQ multiplex PCR assay was applied. In its TCRdb copy, this immuneACCESS table keeps in-frame sequences only and misses some clones. Where compared with another copy, unresolved V genes explain less than half of these, and the others have no known cause. The sample table records about 150,000 clones; approximately 90% of these occur just once. Over 1.5% of the sample is in the top ten clones. Sequenced material: peripheral blood, taken on day 0 of AZD1222 vaccination. These receptors all stem from an adult in good health.

This chain joins TRBV6-2 or TRBV6-3 and TRBJ2-7; weak D call: TRBD2 (6 bases). V lost 4 bases and J 7 bases, leaving 17 bases between the germline ends. The germline V gene encodes CDR1 MNHEY and CDR2 SVGEGT. The CDR3 spans 14 residues. For the CDR3, the DNA is TGTGCCAGCAGTTCGGGGGATCTTGTGGGGGAGCAGTACTTC. Amino acids: CASSSGDLVGEQYF.

CDR3 coding DNA: TGCAGTGCTAGTTCGACCTTTCCAGAGACCCAGTACTTC. This gives the protein CSASSTFPETQYF. The genes are TRBV20-1 and TRBJ2-5, with no clear D. The CDR3 loop spans 13 amino acids. Germline CDR1 reads DFQATT; CDR2 reads SNEGSKA (reference sequence). Trimming took off 3 bases at V and 4 bases at J, with 12 bases between the two ends.

The chain carries TRBV7-6 and TRBJ2-2; no clear D. Trimming removed 3 bases at V and 4 bases at J, with 6 bases between. The germline V gene has CDR1 SGHVS and CDR2 FNYEAQ. This CDR3 is built from 13 residues. CDR3 in DNA: TGTGCCAGCAGCTTCGAACTCACCGGGGAGCTGTTTTTT. Its protein is CASSFELTGELFF.

The chain uses TRBV9 and TRBJ2-3, with no clear D. Per germline, CDR1 SGDLS and CDR2 YYNGEE. V lost 7 bases to trimming and J lost 4 bases, with 13 bases between them. The CDR3 consists of 13 residues. CDR3 protein: CASGSSPPDTQYF. The CDR3 nucleotides read TGTGCCAGCGGATCCTCGCCCCCAGATACGCAGTATTTT.

This rearrangement joins TRBV2 to TRBJ1-6; 9 nucleotides align to TRBD1. Trimming took 3 bases from V and 12 from J; bases not matched to a gene: 15. This CDR3 has 17 amino acids. The germline V gene has CDR1 SNHLY and CDR2 FYNNEI. The CDR3 DNA follows: TGTGCCAGCAGTGATCTTAGCCGGGACAGGGAAGAGGGACCCCTCCACTTT. Its protein is CASSDLSRDREEGPLHF.

V is TRBV15 and J is TRBJ2-3; 10 bases line up with TRBD2. The germline gives CDR1 LNHNV, CDR2 YYDKDF (reference sequence). V was clipped by 0 bases and J by 3 bases; unmatched bases: 6. The CDR3 sequence is 17 residues long. CDR3 loop: CATSREGLAGETDTQYF. DNA for the CDR3: TGTGCCACCAGCAGAGAGGGTCTAGCGGGAGAAACAGATACGCAGTATTTT.

The chain couples TRBV28 to TRBJ1-1, with D uncertain. The germline gives CDR1 MDHEN, CDR2 SYDVKM. This CDR3 has 12 residues. Trimming took off 3 bases at V and 3 bases at J, with 5 bases between the two ends. CDR3 amino acids: CASSLRDTEAFF. Written as DNA, the CDR3 is TGTGCCAGCAGTTTGAGAGACACTGAAGCTTTCTTT.

The chain is built from TRBV27 and TRBJ2-7, with D possibly being TRBD1 (5 bases). The V and J ends lost 1 base and 7 bases respectively, with 8 bases between them. There are 12 residues in the CDR3. Germline V CDR1 and CDR2: MNHEY, SMNVEV (reference sequence). The CDR3 is CASSLYGAEQYF. The DNA of the CDR3 is TGTGCCAGCAGTTTATATGGGGCAGAGCAGTACTTC.

The chain combines TRBV30 with TRBJ2-7; D unresolved. Germline V CDR1 and CDR2: GTSNPN, SVGIG (reference sequence). This CDR3 region has 11 residues. The V and J ends lost 4 bases and 6 bases respectively, with 10 bases between them. The CDR3 bases are TGTGCCTGGAAACACGGCCGCGAGCAGTACTTC. The encoded protein is CAWKHGREQYF.

The chain employs TRBV27 and TRBJ2-1; D might be TRBD1 (5 bases). This CDR3 contains 12 residues. CDR1 MNHEY and CDR2 SMNVEV come from the germline V gene (reference sequence). V was pared by 8 bases and J by 8 bases, with 13 bases between. CDR3 residues: CASSPGADEQFF. In DNA form, the CDR3 reads TGTGCCAGCTCCCCTGGGGCAGATGAGCAGTTCTTC.

This sequence joins TRBV24-1 and TRBJ2-3; D unclear. The CDR3 is 17 amino acids. Trimming removed 2 bases at V and 2 bases at J, with 16 bases between. Germline assignment: CDR1 KGHDR and CDR2 SFDVKD. CDR3 sequence (DNA): TGTGCCACCAGTGATTCATCCGACTCCTCGATCACAGATACGCAGTATTTT. It translates to CATSDSSDSSITDTQYF.